This T cell receptor (beta chain) comes out of a study of T cell repertoires in cytomegalovirus infection. Study details: From public TCR beta signatures came an indication of both CMV infection and matching HLA type.

TCRdb passed the reads through MiXCR, listing each CDR3 protein once. The data contain 450,000 to 600,000 distinct CDR3 sequences, 33% of them singletons. In germline, CDR1 is SGHTA, CDR2 FQGNSA. The CDR3 covers 18 residues. The V segment lost 0 bases and the J segment 4 bases; nucleotides outside the gene matches: 12. Study-level results: In two of eight donors, the top clonotype was HLA-C-restricted CMV-specific.

On this clonotype: Its antigen remains unidentified.

The genes are TRBV7-2 and TRBJ1-5; 7 bases fit TRBD1. The input for sequencing was cultured PBMCs, taken from culture after CMV antigen stimulation. The clonotype comes from a human donor in good health (CMV status not recorded). Some clones in this sample may be carry-over from other donors' samples. DNA of the CDR3: TGTGCCAGCAGCTTAGCGCGAGGAGACAGGGCCCCAAATCAGCCCCAGCATTTT. Translated, it gives CASSLARGDRAPNQPQHF.